These T cell receptor beta chains were read from a single sample in a study of blood T cells in healthy people across ages. TCRdb fed the 5' RACE reads into MiXCR, producing one record per CDR3 protein. The sample records 1 million to 1.2 million distinct CDR3 sequences, 35% to 40% being singletons. What was sequenced was blood. These receptors were taken from a man in his late teens or twenties in good health. The CDR3 runs from the conserved cysteine through the conserved F or W. A D gene is named only where the DNA matches it firmly. The size field is filled for only some rows; it gives once, few, many or a size class.

J	size	D	V	DNA	CDR3
TRBJ1-1	-	-	TRBV5-1	TGCGCCAGCAGCTTGTCGAGTGACGAAGAAGCTTTCTTT	CASSLSSDEEAFF
TRBJ2-3	-	TRBD2	TRBV6-2/TRBV6-3	TGTGCCAGCAGTTACGCTAGCGGGGGCACAGATACGCAGTATTTT	CASSYASGGTDTQYF
TRBJ2-1	few	TRBD2	TRBV3-1	TGTGCCAGCAGCCCCTGGACTAGCGGGGGTTCCTACAATGAGCAGTTCTTC	CASSPWTSGGSYNEQFF
TRBJ1-5	few	-	TRBV6-6	TGTGCCAGCAGTTACCTGGGTCAGCCCCAGCATTTT	CASSYLGQPQHF
TRBJ1-5	-	-	TRBV4-2	TGTGCCAGCAGCCAAAGTTGGGACTCAGGTCAGCCCCAGCATTTT	CASSQSWDSGQPQHF
TRBJ1-4	-	-	TRBV2	TGTGCCAGCAGAGCCCAGAATGAAAAACTGTTTTTT	CASRAQNEKLFF
TRBJ2-1	-	-	TRBV4-1	TGCGCCAGCAGCCAAGTGCCCATCCTACACCAGGACAATGAGCAGTTCTTC	CASSQVPILHQDNEQFF
TRBJ1-5	-	TRBD1	TRBV7-8	TGTGCCAGCAGCTTAGGGTACAGGGGGAGAAGAAATCAGCCCCAGCATTTT	CASSLGYRGRRNQPQHF
TRBJ2-3	-	-	TRBV9	TGTGCCAACAGCGTCTCTACCCGAGATACGCAGTATTTT	CANSVSTRDTQYF
TRBJ1-1	few	-	TRBV12-3/TRBV12-4	TGTGCCAGCAGTTTGGGGGGATTTCGAGCTTTCTTT	CASSLGGFRAFF
TRBJ1-4	once	-	TRBV18	TGTGCCAGCTCGGGGACAAGGGACGAAAAACTGTTTTTT	CASSGTRDEKLFF
TRBJ1-1	-	-	TRBV7-2	TGTGCCAGCAGCTTGCGGCCGTTGAACACTGAAGCTTTCTTT	CASSLRPLNTEAFF
TRBJ2-1	many	-	TRBV29-1	TGCAGCGTTGAAGGCCAGAAGGGGGGCAACGAGCAGTTCTTC	CSVEGQKGGNEQFF
TRBJ1-4	-	TRBD1	TRBV5-1	TGCGCCAGCAGCTCGACAGGGGTTACTGAAAAACTGTTTTTT	CASSSTGVTEKLFF
TRBJ2-1	-	TRBD2	TRBV20-1	TGCAGTGCTTGGGAGGGCAACTACAATGAGCAGTTCTTC	CSAWEGNYNEQFF
TRBJ2-1	-	TRBD2	TRBV28	TGTGCCACCCTGGGGGGGGAGGAACCAAACAATGAGCAGTTCTTC	CATLGGEEPNNEQFF
TRBJ1-2	-	-	TRBV27	TGTGCCAGCAGTTTCGGAGGGTATAACTATGGCTACACCTTC	CASSFGGYNYGYTF
TRBJ1-2	-	-	TRBV7-2	-	CASSLAVGTGNGCTF
TRBJ2-1	-	-	TRBV25-1	TGTGCCAGCACAGGCGCAATATACAATGAGCAGTTCTTC	CASTGAIYNEQFF
TRBJ1-5	-	-	TRBV6-2/TRBV6-3	TGTGCCAGCAGTTACTCGAGCGGTTTGGGCAATCAGCCCCAGCATTTT	CASSYSSGLGNQPQHF
TRBJ1-2	-	TRBD1	TRBV12-3/TRBV12-4	TGTGCCGGCAGCCCCCCTTCCCCGGGACAGATGAACTATGGCTACACCTTC	CAGSPPSPGQMNYGYTF
TRBJ1-2	-	-	TRBV20-1	TGCAGTGCTAGTCAACAGGCCGTTGGGGGTGGCTACACCTTC	CSASQQAVGGGYTF
TRBJ2-1	-	-	TRBV5-1	TGCGCCAGCAGCTTGGATACAGGGAACAATGAGCAGTTCTTC	CASSLDTGNNEQFF
TRBJ2-3	few	-	TRBV24-1	TGTGCCACCAGTGATACCGGAGGTCACGGATTCACGCAGTATTTT	CATSDTGGHGFTQYF